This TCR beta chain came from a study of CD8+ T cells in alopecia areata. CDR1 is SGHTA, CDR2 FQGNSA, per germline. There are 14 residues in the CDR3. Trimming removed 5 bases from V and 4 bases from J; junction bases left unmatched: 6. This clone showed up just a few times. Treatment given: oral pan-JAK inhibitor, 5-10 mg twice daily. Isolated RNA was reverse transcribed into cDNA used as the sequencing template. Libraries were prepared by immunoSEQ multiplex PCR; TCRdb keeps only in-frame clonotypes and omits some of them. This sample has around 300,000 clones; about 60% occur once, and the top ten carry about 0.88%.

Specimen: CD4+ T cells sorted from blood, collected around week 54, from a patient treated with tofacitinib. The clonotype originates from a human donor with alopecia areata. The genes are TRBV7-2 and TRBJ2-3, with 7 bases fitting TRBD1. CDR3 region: CASSTRQGSDTQYF. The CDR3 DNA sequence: TGTGCCAGCAGCACTCGACAGGGTTCAGATACGCAGTATTTT.